This is a list of T cell receptor beta chains from one sample in a study of CD8 T cells in Susac syndrome. MiXCR was run by TCRdb on the immunoSEQ multiplex PCR reads, yielding one entry per CDR3 protein. The data contain roughly 60,000 distinct CDR3 sequences, approximately 90% of them seen just once; the ten biggest clones take up approximately 0.21%. The sequenced sample consisted of CD8+ T cells from PBMCs. The receptors were gathered from a human donor in good health. Each CDR3 is given with its conserved first and last residue. Fields, in order: V gene, J gene, clone size, D gene, CDR3 DNA, CDR3 protein. A D gene is named only where the DNA matches it firmly. Clone size is shown for a subset of rows, as once, few, many or a class of expanded clone.

>TRBV27|TRBJ2-3|.|.
TGTGCCAGCAGTTTTGGTCCCAACTCAGATACGCAGTATTTT
CASSFGPNSDTQYF
>TRBV7-9|TRBJ2-3|.|TRBD1
TGTGCCAGCAGCTCGTACCGGGACAGGAGCACAGATACGCAGTATTTT
CASSSYRDRSTDTQYF
>TRBV7-9|TRBJ2-1|.|TRBD2
TGTGCCAGCAGCCTAAACGGACTAGCCATACACAATGAGCAGTTCTTC
CASSLNGLAIHNEQFF
>TRBV6-5|TRBJ2-1|.|TRBD2
TGTGCCAGCAGTTATGCTGGGGGTAGCGGGGGGGCTTACAATGAGCAGTTCTTC
CASSYAGGSGGAYNEQFF
>TRBV3-1|TRBJ1-2|.|TRBD1
TGTGCCAGCATGGGACAGAACTATGGCTACACCTTC
CASMGQNYGYTF
>TRBV6-2/TRBV6-3|TRBJ2-3|.|.
TGTGCCAGCAGTTACTCTATTCAATCTAAGGGCCGAGACACAGATACGCAGTATTTT
CASSYSIQSKGRDTDTQYF
>TRBV20-1|TRBJ1-5|.|.
TGCAGTGCTCTGGACAGTACAAATCAGCCCCAGCATTTT
CSALDSTNQPQHF
>TRBV3-1|TRBJ2-7|.|TRBD1
TGTGCCAGCAGCCAAGGGACAGGGGGTTACGAGCAGTACTTC
CASSQGTGGYEQYF
>TRBV11-2|TRBJ2-5|.|TRBD1
TGTGCCAGCAGCCCGGTCACAGGGGTACGTGAGGAGACCCAGTACTTC
CASSPVTGVREETQYF
>TRBV19|TRBJ2-1|.|.
TGTGCCAGTCAACTCTACAATGAGCAGTTCTTC
CASQLYNEQFF
>TRBV4-1|TRBJ2-5|.|.
TGCGCCAGCAGCCAGAGGCAGGGGCAAGAGACCCAGTACTTC
CASSQRQGQETQYF
>TRBV28|TRBJ2-7|.|TRBD1
TGTGCCAGCAGTTCTCATGGGACAGGGGACCCCTACGAGCAGTACTTC
CASSSHGTGDPYEQYF
>TRBV28|TRBJ2-7|.|TRBD2
TGTGCCAGCAGGGACGGACTAGCGGACTCCTACGAGCAGTACTTC
CASRDGLADSYEQYF
>TRBV6-2/TRBV6-3|TRBJ2-3|.|TRBD2
TGTGCCAGCAGTTGGTCGAAGACTAGCGGCACAGATACGCAGTATTTT
CASSWSKTSGTDTQYF
>TRBV29-1|TRBJ2-7|once|.
TGCAGCGTTGAAGTAGTGAACGAGCAGTACTTC
CSVEVVNEQYF
>TRBV19|TRBJ2-1|.|.
TGTGCCAGTAGACGGCAGGGGTACAATGAGCAGTTCTTC
CASRRQGYNEQFF
>TRBV12-3/TRBV12-4|TRBJ2-1|.|TRBD1
TGTGCCAGCAGTAAGGGACAGGTAAACAATGAGCAGTTCTTC
CASSKGQVNNEQFF
>TRBV4-1|TRBJ2-1|once|TRBD1
TGCGCCAGCAGCCAAGAAGGGCGACAGGGGTCGTCCTACAATGAGCAGTTCTTC
CASSQEGRQGSSYNEQFF
>TRBV5-4|TRBJ2-7|.|TRBD1
TGTGCCAGCAGCTCCGGGACAGGGGACGAGCAGTACTTC
CASSSGTGDEQYF
>TRBV6-6|TRBJ2-5|.|.
TGTGCCAGCAGCCCCGATGTGGAGACCCAGTACTTC
CASSPDVETQYF
>TRBV29-1|TRBJ2-7|.|.
TGCAGCGTTGAATTTGGCGCCTACGAGCAGTACTTC
CSVEFGAYEQYF
>TRBV19|TRBJ2-7|few|.
TGTGCCAGTAGTATCTCGGGCTCCCCGGCTCACGAGCAGTACTTC
CASSISGSPAHEQYF
>TRBV19|TRBJ1-1|.|.
TGTGCCAGTAGTAATTCGGGGGTGAACACTGAAGCTTTCTTT
CASSNSGVNTEAFF
>TRBV2|TRBJ2-1|.|TRBD2
TGTGCCAGCAGCTTTGGGAGCGGGGGTTTAAGAGAGCAGTTCTTC
CASSFGSGGLREQFF
>TRBV12-3/TRBV12-4|TRBJ2-3|.|.
TGTGCCAGCAGTTTAAACTACCCTAGCACAGATACGCAGTATTTT
CASSLNYPSTDTQYF
>TRBV11-2|TRBJ2-5|.|.
TGTGCCAGCATTCAGGGGGGACAAGAGACCCAGTACTTC
CASIQGGQETQYF
>TRBV3-1|TRBJ1-1|.|TRBD1
TGTGCCAGCAAGGGACAGGGGGCTACTGAAGCTTTCTTT
CASKGQGATEAFF
>TRBV2|TRBJ2-7|.|.
TGTGCCAGAGTTACTCGGTTGGGCGAGCAGTACTTC
CARVTRLGEQYF
>TRBV6-5|TRBJ2-5|once|TRBD1
TGTGCCAGCAGTTACGACAGGGGGCTAAAGACCCAGTACTTC
CASSYDRGLKTQYF
>TRBV27|TRBJ2-7|.|.
TGTGCCAGCAGTTCCGCTCGGGGGCAAGTCTACGAGCAGTACTTC
CASSSARGQVYEQYF
>TRBV7-9|TRBJ2-1|once|.
TGTGCCAGCAGCTTAGGCCTGGATCGGAACTACAATGAGCAGTTCTTC
CASSLGLDRNYNEQFF
>TRBV5-1|TRBJ2-3|.|TRBD2
TGCGCCAGCAGCTTGGAGGGACTAGCGGGGGGTTTCAGCCCCACAGATACGCAGTATTTT
CASSLEGLAGGFSPTDTQYF
>TRBV13|TRBJ2-1|.|.
TGTGCCAGCAGCTTCGGCCTTCATGGCTCCTACAATGAGCAGTTCTTC
CASSFGLHGSYNEQFF
>TRBV6-5|TRBJ2-7|.|.
TGTGCCAGCAGTTATCAACCCTCCTACGAGCAGTACTTC
CASSYQPSYEQYF
>TRBV7-3|TRBJ1-2|once|.
TGTGCCAGCAGCTTGCCACCGGGCCCACAATATGGCTACACCTTC
CASSLPPGPQYGYTF
>TRBV5-4|TRBJ1-1|.|TRBD1
TGTGCCAGCAGCCGGGACAGGCCCGACGGTGGGATGAACACTGAAGCTTTCTTT
CASSRDRPDGGMNTEAFF
>TRBV20-1|TRBJ2-7|.|TRBD1
TGCAGTGCTAGTGATGGGGGGACAGGGGGCAACGAGCAGTACTTC
CSASDGGTGGNEQYF
>TRBV10-2|TRBJ2-7|once|TRBD1
TGCGCCAGCAGTACACAGGGGTTTTCCTACGAGCAGTACTTC
CASSTQGFSYEQYF